The present TCR beta chain was sequenced within a study of T cell clones after liver transplantation. Study information: A pre-transplant mixed lymphocyte reaction with TCRbeta sequencing defined graft-donor-reactive clones followed in post-transplant blood.

TCRdb's table, derived via immunoSEQ multiplex PCR, lists solely in-frame clones and lacks some. The sample holds approximately 100,000 clones, 82% seen once. This material consisted of CD4+ T cells from blood, taken before liver transplant. The receptor was derived from a human donor who received a liver transplant.

This chain's CDR3 is CASSLDRATGELFF. Here the CDR3 DNA reads TGTGCCAGCAGCCTGGACAGGGCTACCGGGGAGCTGTTTTTT. The V and J genes are TRBV7-3 and TRBJ2-2; TRBD1 aligns across 8 bases. V was clipped by 5 bases and J by 5 bases; unmatched bases: 4. Germline V gene sequence: CDR1 SGHTA, CDR2 FQGTGA. This CDR3 has 14 amino acids.